One and the same sample provided the 22 T cell receptor beta chains below, sequenced in a study of CD8+ T cells in alopecia areata. Treatment in this sample: oral pan-JAK inhibitor, 5-10 mg twice daily. RNA was isolated and reverse transcribed to cDNA, the sequencing template. Profiled with immunoSEQ multiplex PCR; TCRdb holds only in-frame clones, not every one. The sample holds about 190,000 clones, about 65% seen once. The sample in question was CD4+ T cells sorted from blood, obtained at week 49, from a patient treated with tofacitinib. All receptors derive from a human donor with alopecia areata.

A few counts support this clone. J is TRBJ1-2 and V is TRBV2; the D is unclear. Germline V gives CDR1 SNHLY, CDR2 FYNNEI. Trimming cost V 2 bases and J 4 bases, with 11 bases left between them. CDR3 length: 14 residues. As DNA, the CDR3 is TGTGCCAGCAGTGAAAGTAGAGGGAGCTATGGCTACACCTTC. Protein product: CASSESRGSYGYTF.

This chain links TRBV7-2 with TRBJ2-7, with 7 bases aligning to TRBD2. The V segment lost 3 bases and the J segment 6 bases; nucleotides outside the gene matches: 8. Germline lookup yields CDR1 SGHTA and CDR2 FQGNSA. The CDR3 length is 14 residues. The CDR3 bases are TGTGCCAGCAGCTTTGACGGGGGGTTTGCCGAGCAGTACTTC. It codes for CASSFDGGFAEQYF.

V is TRBV7-9 and J is TRBJ1-1; D uncertain. Between the trimmed V and J ends, which lost 4 bases and 6 bases, there was a span of 15 bases. This CDR3 has 14 amino acids. The germline CDR1 and CDR2 sequences are SEHNR and FQNEAQ (reference sequence). The CDR3 DNA is TGTGCCAGCAGCTCCCTTAGAGCCGGAGCTGAAGCTTTCTTT. Translated: CASSSLRAGAEAFF.

The chain employs TRBV29-1 and TRBJ2-3, with 7 positions matching TRBD2. The V and J ends lost 4 bases and 2 bases, in that order; junction bases with no gene match: 3. This CDR3 has 13 amino acids. From germline, CDR1 is SQVTM and CDR2 ANQGSEA. As DNA, the CDR3 is TGCAGCGTTGGGGGGGGTTTCACAGATACGCAGTATTTT. Its translation: CSVGGGFTDTQYF.

This chain joins TRBV15 and TRBJ2-1; D not resolved. Germline V CDR1 and CDR2: LNHNV, YYDKDF (reference sequence). The CDR3 loop spans 11 amino acids. V lost 3 bases and J lost 7, with 4 bases in between. CDR3 nucleotides: TGTGCCACCAGCAGTAAAAATGAGCAGTTCTTC. The encoded protein is CATSSKNEQFF.

The chain has TRBV6-5 and TRBJ1-6; D remains ambiguous. The CDR3 has 15 amino acids. The germline V gene encodes CDR1 MNHEY and CDR2 SVGAGI. V shed 0 bases and J shed 7 bases, with 10 bases lying between them. The CDR3 spells CASSYSVDMNSPLHF. The DNA for the CDR3 is TGTGCCAGCAGTTACTCCGTGGATATGAATTCACCCCTCCACTTT.

The V call is TRBV30, the J call TRBJ2-7; D perhaps matches TRBD1 (5 bases). The ends were cut back, 0 bases at V and 4 bases at J, with 13 bases in the middle. The CDR3 is made up of 14 amino acids. CDR1 GTSNPN and CDR2 SVGIG come from the germline V gene (reference sequence). In DNA, the CDR3 is TGTGCCTGGAGTGTAGGGGCTACTAAGTACGAGCAGTACTTC. Translating it yields CAWSVGATKYEQYF.

J is TRBJ2-3 and V is TRBV30, with D perhaps TRBD1 or TRBD2 (5 bases each). This CDR3 spans 16 amino acids. Between the trimmed V and J ends, which lost 3 bases and 0 bases, there was a span of 16 bases. The germline CDR1 and CDR2 sequences are GTSNPN and SVGIG (reference sequence). The CDR3 bases are TGTGCCTGGAGGGACTCCTGGGGGACGAGCACAGATACGCAGTATTTT. Amino acid sequence: CAWRDSWGTSTDTQYF.

This chain links TRBV29-1 with TRBJ2-7; D possibly corresponds to TRBD2 (6 bases). The length of the CDR3 is 14 residues. Trimming shortened V by 4 bases and J by 1 base, and 14 bases separated the two germline ends. Per the germline V gene, CDR1 is SQVTM and CDR2 is ANQGSEA. The CDR3 here is CSVARGTSSYEQYF. The CDR3 DNA sequence: TGCAGCGTTGCTCGGGGGACCTCATCCTACGAGCAGTACTTC.

This clone turned up a few times. The gene calls are TRBV5-1 and TRBJ2-2; tentatively, D is TRBD1 (6 bases). From germline, CDR1 is SGHRS and CDR2 YFSETQ. This CDR3 has 14 residues. The V end lost 4 bases, the J end lost 7 bases, and 14 bases lay between the germline ends. The CDR3 DNA follows: TGCGCCAGCAGCGTGGGACATGACAACGGGGAGCTGTTTTTT. This translates into CASSVGHDNGELFF.

The chain joins TRBV29-1 to TRBJ1-2, with D uncertain. From germline, CDR1 is SQVTM and CDR2 ANQGSEA. V lost 6 bases to trimming and J lost 4 bases, with 15 bases between them. This CDR3 is 13 amino acids long. This chain's CDR3 is CSVIGETIYGYTF. The CDR3 nucleotides are TGCAGCGTCATTGGGGAAACAATCTATGGCTACACCTTC.

The J gene is TRBJ1-2, the V gene TRBV7-2; TRBD1 agrees at 8 bases. CDR1 and CDR2 (germline): SGHTA, FQGNSA. The CDR3 contains 15 residues. Losses at the gene ends were 0 bases for V and 6 bases for J; bases not matched to a gene: 6. The CDR3 loop is CASSLARTGNHGYTF. CDR3 sequence (DNA): TGTGCCAGCAGCTTAGCGAGGACAGGGAATCATGGCTACACCTTC.

V and J are TRBV7-8 and TRBJ2-3; D is ambiguous. Per the germline V gene, CDR1 is SGHVS and CDR2 is FQNEAQ. CDR3 size: 14 residues. The V end was cut by 5 bases, the J end by 0 bases, with 9 bases between. The CDR3 DNA is TGTGCCAGCAGCGGGATTCCTAGCACAGATACGCAGTATTTT. Protein product: CASSGIPSTDTQYF.

The rearrangement uses TRBV11-1 and TRBJ1-1; D ambiguous. Germline loops: CDR1 SGHAT, CDR2 FQDESV (reference sequence). The CDR3 runs 15 residues. The ends were cut back, 2 bases at V and 1 base at J, with 11 bases in the middle. CDR3 bases: TGTGCCAGCAGCTTACGTCCGGGGTCGAACACTGAAGCTTTCTTT. This encodes CASSLRPGSNTEAFF.

The rearrangement joins TRBV10-3 to TRBJ2-1, with D possibly being TRBD2 (5 bases). CDR3 length: 12 amino acids. The ends were cut back, 5 bases at V and 5 bases at J, with 7 bases in the middle. CDR1 and CDR2 from the germline V gene are ENHRY and SYGVKD. The CDR3 bases are TGTGCCATCAGTAGAGCGGACAATGAGCAGTTCTTC. Residues: CAISRADNEQFF.

The J gene is TRBJ2-7, the V gene TRBV9; 8 nucleotides agree with TRBD1. J gave up 0 bases and V 4 bases, and 6 bases lay outside the gene matches. Germline loops: CDR1 SGDLS, CDR2 YYNGEE. The CDR3 runs to 15 residues. The CDR3 bases are TGTGCCAGCAGCTTTGGACAGGGAGGCTCCTACGAGCAGTACTTC. It encodes CASSFGQGGSYEQYF. Full variable domain (rest looked up from reference TRBV9 and TRBJ2-7): DSGVTQTPKHLITATGQRVTLRCSPRSGDLSVYWYQQSLDQGLQFLIQYYNGEERAKGNILERFSAQQFPDLHSELNLSSLELGDSALYFCASSFGQGGSYEQYFGPGTRLTVT.

This clone turned up a few times. J is TRBJ1-1 and V is TRBV4-3; 10 nucleotides align to TRBD1. The CDR3 runs 15 residues. Germline loops: CDR1 LGHNA, CDR2 YSLEER. With 2 bases clipped from V and 3 bases from J, the junction kept 3 bases outside the gene matches. CDR3 DNA: TGCGCCAGCAGCCAATCGGACAGGGGGGACACTGAAGCTTTCTTT. Protein product: CASSQSDRGDTEAFF.

This chain uses TRBV5-1 with TRBJ2-3; D is unresolved. There are 12 residues in the CDR3. From germline, CDR1 is SGHRS and CDR2 YFSETQ. V was clipped by 0 bases and J by 6 bases, with 5 bases between them. CDR3 region: CASSLDLDTQYF. DNA of the CDR3: TGCGCCAGCAGCTTGGATTTGGATACGCAGTATTTT.

This chain joins TRBV7-2 and TRBJ2-5; tentatively, D is TRBD1 (6 bases). Germline V gene data show CDR1 as SGHTA and CDR2 as FQGNSA. Trimming removed 8 bases at V and 5 bases at J, with 15 bases between. The CDR3 totals 13 residues. Here the CDR3 DNA reads TGTGCCAGCGCCCAGGGGCTTGTGGAGACCCAGTACTTC. It specifies CASAQGLVETQYF.

This sequence joins TRBV20-1 and TRBJ2-7; D gene uncertain. The CDR3 loop spans 11 amino acids. Looked up from germline, CDR1 is DFQATT and CDR2 is SNEGSKA (reference sequence). V lost 3 bases, J lost 2 bases, and 5 bases lay in between. As DNA, the CDR3 is TGCAGTGCTAGTCAGGCCTACGAGCAGTACTTC. It encodes CSASQAYEQYF.

This chain connects TRBV14 to TRBJ2-1, with 7 bases that match TRBD1. Germline V gene data show CDR1 as SGHDN and CDR2 as FVKESK. The CDR3 covers 18 residues. Trimming removed 0 bases from V and 5 bases from J; junction bases left unmatched: 13. This chain's CDR3 is CASSQDRTYRGINNEQFF. For the CDR3, the DNA is TGTGCCAGCAGCCAAGATCGGACCTACAGGGGTATCAACAATGAGCAGTTCTTC.

The rearrangement links TRBV2 to TRBJ1-2; weak D call: TRBD1 (6 bases). Trimming took off 4 bases at V and 12 bases at J, with 15 bases between the two ends. The CDR3 sequence is 12 residues long. The germline V gene encodes CDR1 SNHLY and CDR2 FYNNEI. The CDR3 spells CASSAQQGSHTF. CDR3 bases: TGTGCCAGCAGTGCCCAGCAGGGGAGCCACACCTTC.